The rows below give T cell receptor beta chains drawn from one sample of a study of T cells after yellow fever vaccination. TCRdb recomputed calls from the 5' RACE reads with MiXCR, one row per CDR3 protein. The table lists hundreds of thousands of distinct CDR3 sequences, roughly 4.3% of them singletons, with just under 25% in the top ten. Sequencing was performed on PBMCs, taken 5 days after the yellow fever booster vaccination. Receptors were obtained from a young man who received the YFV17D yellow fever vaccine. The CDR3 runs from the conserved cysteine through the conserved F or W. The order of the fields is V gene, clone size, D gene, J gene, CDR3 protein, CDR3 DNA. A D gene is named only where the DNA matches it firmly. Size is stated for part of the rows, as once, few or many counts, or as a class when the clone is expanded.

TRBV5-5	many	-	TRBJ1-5	CASSLMGDQPQHF	TGTGCCAGCAGCTTAATGGGGGATCAGCCCCAGCATTTT
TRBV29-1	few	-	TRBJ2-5	CSVDRQVQETQYF	TGCAGCGTCGATAGACAGGTCCAAGAGACCCAGTACTTC
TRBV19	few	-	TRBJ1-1	CASSISPGIGGTEAFF	TGTGCCAGTAGTATATCCCCAGGGATAGGTGGGACTGAAGCTTTCTTT
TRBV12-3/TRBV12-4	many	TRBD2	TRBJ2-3	CASSPHGGGSQDTQYF	TGTGCCAGCAGCCCCCACGGCGGGGGGTCCCAGGATACGCAGTATTTT
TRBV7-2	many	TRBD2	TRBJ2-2	CASSGRASSYTGELFF	TGTGCCAGCAGCGGGAGGGCTAGCTCGTACACCGGGGAGCTGTTTTTT
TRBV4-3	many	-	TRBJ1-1	CASSRNENTEAFF	TGCGCCAGCAGCCGGAATGAGAACACTGAAGCTTTCTTT
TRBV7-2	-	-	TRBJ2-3	CASSLAASADTQYF	TGTGCCAGCAGCTTAGCGGCTAGCGCAGATACGCAGTATTTT
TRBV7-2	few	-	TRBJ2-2	CANGGPNTGELFF	TGTGCCAATGGGGGGCCGAACACCGGGGAGCTGTTTTTT
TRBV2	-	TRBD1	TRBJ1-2	CASKDRGSYGYTF	TGTGCCAGCAAGGACAGGGGGTCCTATGGCTACACCTTC
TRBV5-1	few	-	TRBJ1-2	CASSLLSGDYGYTF	TGCGCCAGCAGCCTACTGTCGGGGGACTATGGCTACACCTTC
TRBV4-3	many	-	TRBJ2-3	CASRRSWGGPRDTQYF	TGCGCCAGCAGACGTAGTTGGGGGGGGCCGAGAGATACGCAGTATTTT
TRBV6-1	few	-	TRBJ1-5	CASSEAPGVQPQHF	TGTGCCAGCAGTGAAGCCCCAGGGGTTCAGCCCCAGCATTTT
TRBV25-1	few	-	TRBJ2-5	CASRGGGTQYF	TGTGCCAGCCGGGGAGGGGGGACCCAGTACTTC
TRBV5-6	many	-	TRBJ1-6	CASSFRGHINSPLHF	TGTGCCAGCAGCTTCAGGGGACACATTAATTCACCCCTCCACTTT
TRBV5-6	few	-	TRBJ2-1	CASSLWGSYNEQFF	TGTGCCAGCAGCTTGTGGGGCTCCTACAATGAGCAGTTCTTC
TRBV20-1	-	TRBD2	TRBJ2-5	CSARAQGGETQYF	TGCAGTGCTAGGGCGCAGGGAGGGGAGACCCAGTACTTC
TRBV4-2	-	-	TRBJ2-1	CASSQGSGESSYNEQFF	TGTGCCAGCAGCCAAGGTTCAGGGGAAAGCTCCTACAATGAGCAGTTCTTC
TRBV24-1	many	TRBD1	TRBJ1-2	CATSDRFTGGDVYGYTF	TGTGCCACCAGTGATCGATTCACAGGGGGCGACGTCTATGGCTACACCTTC
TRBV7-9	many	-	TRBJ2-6	CASRRGQTSGANVLTF	TGTGCCAGCAGGCGGGGGCAAACCTCTGGGGCCAACGTCCTGACTTTC
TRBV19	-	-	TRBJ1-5	CASSLGLRDMYQPQHF	TGTGCCAGTAGCCTAGGACTACGGGACATGTATCAGCCCCAGCATTTT
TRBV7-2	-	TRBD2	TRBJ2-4	CASSPGLAGTLAKNIQYF	TGTGCCAGCAGCCCGGGACTAGCGGGGACCCTAGCCAAAAACATTCAGTACTTC
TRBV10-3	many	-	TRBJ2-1	CAISEWKGNEQFF	TGTGCCATCAGTGAGTGGAAGGGCAATGAGCAGTTCTTC
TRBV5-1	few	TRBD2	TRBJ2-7	CASSREGEQYF	TGCGCCAGCAGCCGGGAGGGCGAGCAGTACTTC
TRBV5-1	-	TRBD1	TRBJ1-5	CASSRRTGGRYQPQHF	TGCGCCAGCAGTCGACGGACAGGGGGCCGTTATCAGCCCCAGCATTTT
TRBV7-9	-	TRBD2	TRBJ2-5	CASSSGLAGIYQETQYF	TGTGCCAGCAGCTCCGGACTAGCGGGGATCTACCAAGAGACCCAGTACTTC
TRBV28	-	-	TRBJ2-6	CASSPYPYSSGANVLTF	TGTGCCAGCAGTCCGTACCCTTATAGCTCTGGGGCCAACGTCCTGACTTTC
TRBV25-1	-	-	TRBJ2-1	CASLEDNEQFF	TGTGCCAGCCTGGAGGACAATGAGCAGTTCTTC
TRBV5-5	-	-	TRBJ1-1	CASSWTAVNTEAFF	TGTGCCAGCAGCTGGACGGCGGTGAACACTGAAGCTTTCTTT
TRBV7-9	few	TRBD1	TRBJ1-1	CASSPRQGAGNTEAFF	TGTGCCAGCAGCCCCCGACAGGGGGCGGGAAACACTGAAGCTTTCTTT
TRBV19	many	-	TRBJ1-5	CASSVTGGGSQHF	TGTGCCAGTAGTGTGACAGGCGGGGGGTCCCAGCATTTT
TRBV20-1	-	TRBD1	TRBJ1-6	CSAHRGQGHSPLHF	TGCAGTGCTCACCGGGGACAGGGACATTCACCCCTCCACTTT
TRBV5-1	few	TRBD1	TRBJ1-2	CASSSWTGSVYGYTF	TGCGCCAGCAGCTCATGGACAGGATCTGTGTATGGCTACACCTTC
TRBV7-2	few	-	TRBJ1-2	CASSSRAPGGYTF	TGTGCCAGCAGCTCACGGGCTCCCGGAGGCTACACCTTC
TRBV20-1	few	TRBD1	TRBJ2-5	CSASGDRLAQETQYF	TGCAGTGCTAGCGGGGACAGGCTGGCCCAAGAGACCCAGTACTTC
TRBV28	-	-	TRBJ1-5	CASSLSGPNQPQHF	TGTGCCAGCAGTTTATCGGGGCCCAATCAGCCCCAGCATTTT
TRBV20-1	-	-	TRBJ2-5	CSARAGASGTQYF	TGCAGTGCTAGAGCGGGCGCTTCGGGGACCCAGTACTTC
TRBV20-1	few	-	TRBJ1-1	CSARAGHQNTEAFF	TGCAGTGCTAGGGCGGGACACCAGAACACTGAAGCTTTCTTT
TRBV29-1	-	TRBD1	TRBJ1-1	CSGDNRGRNTEAFF	TGCAGCGGCGACAACAGGGGGCGCAACACTGAAGCTTTCTTT
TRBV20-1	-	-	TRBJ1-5	CSARGRFNQPQHF	TGCAGTGCGAGAGGACGGTTCAATCAGCCCCAGCATTTT
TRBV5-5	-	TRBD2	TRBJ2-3	CASSPWARGNTDTQYF	TGTGCCAGCAGCCCGTGGGCGCGGGGGAACACAGATACGCAGTATTTT
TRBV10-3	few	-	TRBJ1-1	CAIRPIMNTEAFF	TGTGCCATCAGGCCGATTATGAACACTGAAGCTTTCTTT
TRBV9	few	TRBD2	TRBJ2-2	CASSAGLAGGLNTGELFF	TGTGCCAGCAGCGCGGGACTAGCGGGGGGGCTGAACACCGGGGAGCTGTTTTTT
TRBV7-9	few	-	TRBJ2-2	CASSPRAGGYTGELFF	TGTGCCAGCAGCCCCCGTGCCGGGGGCTACACCGGGGAGCTGTTTTTT
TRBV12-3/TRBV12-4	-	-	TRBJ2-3	CASSLATSDTLPTDTQYF	TGTGCCAGCAGTTTAGCGACGTCTGACACTCTTCCCACAGATACGCAGTATTTT
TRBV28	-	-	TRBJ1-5	CASRWGRDQPQHF	TGTGCCAGCAGATGGGGGCGTGATCAGCCCCAGCATTTT
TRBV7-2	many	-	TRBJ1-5	CASSLQVGQPQHF	TGTGCCAGCAGCTTACAAGTCGGGCAGCCCCAGCATTTT
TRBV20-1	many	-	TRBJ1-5	CSASGVPGNQPQHF	TGCAGTGCTAGTGGAGTCCCCGGCAATCAGCCCCAGCATTTT
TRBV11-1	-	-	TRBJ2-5	CASSLAGHQETQYF	TGTGCCAGCAGCTTAGCAGGGCACCAAGAGACCCAGTACTTC
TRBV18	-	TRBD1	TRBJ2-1	CASSPRDRGFPEQFF	TGTGCCAGCTCACCACGCGACAGGGGGTTCCCTGAGCAGTTCTTC
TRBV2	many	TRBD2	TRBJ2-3	CASSWRTRTDTQYF	TGTGCCAGCAGTTGGCGGACTAGAACAGATACGCAGTATTTT
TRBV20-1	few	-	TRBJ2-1	CSAPRRVVFSNEQFF	TGCAGTGCGCCTAGGCGAGTAGTGTTCAGCAATGAGCAGTTCTTC
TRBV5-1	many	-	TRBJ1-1	CASSQEGMNTEAFF	TGCGCCAGCAGTCAGGAGGGGATGAACACTGAAGCTTTCTTT
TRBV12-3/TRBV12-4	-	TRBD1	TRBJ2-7	CASSPTGAEQYF	TGTGCCAGCAGCCCGACAGGGGCCGAGCAGTACTTC
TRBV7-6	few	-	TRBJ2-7	CASSSGGRGRPYEQYF	TGTGCCAGCAGCTCCGGGGGCCGGGGAAGACCCTACGAGCAGTACTTC
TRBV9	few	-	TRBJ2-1	CASSPHGGALSNEQFF	TGTGCCAGCAGCCCCCACGGCGGGGCATTGAGCAATGAGCAGTTCTTC
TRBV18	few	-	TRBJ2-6	CASSPPGTYVSGANVLTF	TGTGCCAGCTCACCGCCTGGGACATACGTATCTGGGGCCAACGTCCTGACTTTC
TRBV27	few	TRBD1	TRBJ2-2	CASSRQGALTGELFF	TGTGCCAGCTCCAGACAGGGGGCGCTGACCGGGGAGCTGTTTTTT
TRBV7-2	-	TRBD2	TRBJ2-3	CASSSRSSGGIDTQYF	TGTGCCAGCAGCTCTAGGTCTAGCGGGGGGATAGATACGCAGTATTTT
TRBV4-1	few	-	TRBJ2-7	CASRHGNSYEQYF	TGCGCCAGCAGACACGGTAATAGCTACGAGCAGTACTTC